Below are 19 T cell receptor beta chains sequenced from a single sample in a study of cytomegalovirus exposure and HLA in healthy donors. Use of 60 Vbeta and 13 Jbeta primers characterized the PCR. Using immunoSEQ multiplex PCR, the repertoire was profiled, and TCRdb retains in-frame clones only, with some absent. The sample has around 100,000 clones, roughly 83% seen once; the top ten hold 2.5% to 3%. Sequenced input: PBMCs. The receptors shown here come from a woman between 18 and 29 years old in good health and CMV-seropositive.

The chain combines TRBV25-1 with TRBJ1-2, with D perhaps TRBD1 (6 bases). Trimming stripped 0 bases from V and 5 bases from J, with 13 bases between. The CDR3 has 15 residues. Per the germline V gene, CDR1 is MGHDK and CDR2 is SYGVNS. The CDR3 here is CASSEYGQTVYGYTF. Here the CDR3 DNA reads TGTGCCAGCAGTGAATACGGACAGACCGTATATGGCTACACCTTC.

V is TRBV27 and J is TRBJ1-2; 9 bases map to TRBD1. The CDR3 is 14 amino acids. Trimming removed 3 bases from V and 6 bases from J; junction bases left unmatched: 5. Germline V gene sequence: CDR1 MNHEY, CDR2 SMNVEV (reference sequence). The CDR3 loop reads CASSFRGQGDGYTF. The CDR3 DNA follows: TGTGCCAGCAGTTTTCGGGGACAGGGAGATGGCTACACCTTC.

This chain joins TRBV10-1 and TRBJ2-7, with 7 bases aligning to TRBD1. CDR3 size: 13 residues. Germline lookup yields CDR1 WNHNN and CDR2 SYGVQD (reference sequence). J gave up 1 base and V 6 bases, and 3 bases lay outside the gene matches. In nucleotides, the CDR3 is TGCGCCAGCAGCCTGGGACAGTCCTACGAGCAGTACTTC. This encodes CASSLGQSYEQYF.

This chain links TRBV9 with TRBJ2-5; tentative D call: TRBD2 (6 bases). This CDR3 is 14 amino acids long. V was trimmed by 4 bases and J by 3 bases, leaving 13 bases between them. In germline, CDR1 is SGDLS, CDR2 YYNGEE. The CDR3 region has the DNA TGTGCCAGCAGCCGTATGGGGGGTGAAGAGACCCAGTACTTC. It yields the protein CASSRMGGEETQYF.

The chain combines TRBV2 with TRBJ1-2; a possible D gene is TRBD1 (6 bases). The CDR3 has 15 amino acids. V shed 2 bases and J shed 8 bases, with 18 bases lying between them. CDR1 SNHLY and CDR2 FYNNEI come from the germline V gene. The CDR3 nucleotides are TGTGCCAGCAGTGAACCTAACCCAGGGGAGCGAGGCTACACCTTC. Its protein product is CASSEPNPGERGYTF.

The rearrangement uses TRBV10-2 and TRBJ2-3; D perhaps matches TRBD2 (6 bases). Trimming removed 6 bases from V and 5 bases from J, with 12 bases in between. CDR3 length: 13 residues. Germline assignment: CDR1 WSHSY and CDR2 SAAADI. The CDR3 nucleotides are TGCGCCAGCAGGGAGGGAGCGATAGATACGCAGTATTTT. This gives the protein CASREGAIDTQYF.

The gene calls are TRBV6-5 and TRBJ2-7; TRBD2 agrees at 11 bases. The germline V gene encodes CDR1 MNHEY and CDR2 SVGAGI. Trimming removed 0 bases from V and 6 bases from J; junction bases left unmatched: 4. CDR3 length: 15 amino acids. The CDR3 sequence is CASSYSGLADPEQYF. CDR3 in DNA: TGTGCCAGCAGTTACTCGGGACTAGCGGATCCCGAGCAGTACTTC.

V and J are TRBV2 and TRBJ2-3; D perhaps matches TRBD1 (6 bases). Trimming left V 4 bases short and J 1 base short, with 12 bases between. The CDR3 runs to 15 residues. Germline CDR1 reads SNHLY; CDR2 reads FYNNEI. CDR3 sequence: CASSVGTPGTDTQYF. The CDR3 DNA reads TGTGCCAGCAGTGTGGGGACACCAGGCACAGATACGCAGTATTTT.

The V call is TRBV18, the J call TRBJ1-2, with TRBD1 as a possible D gene (5 bases). CDR1 and CDR2 from the germline V gene are KGHSH and LQKENI. Trimming took 3 bases from V and 8 from J, leaving 13 bases between them. This CDR3 spans 13 amino acids. The CDR3 region has the DNA TGTGCCAGCTCACCCCTGGGAGGGGTCGGCTACACCTTC. Residues: CASSPLGGVGYTF.

The chain combines TRBV7-3 with TRBJ2-1, with TRBD2 matching 8 bases. J was trimmed by 4 bases and V by 3 bases; bases with no gene match: 5. The germline CDR1 and CDR2 sequences are SGHTA and FQGTGA. This CDR3 has 15 residues. The DNA of the CDR3 is TGTGCCAGCAGCTTTAGCGGGATGCCTTACAATGAGCAGTTCTTC. Its translation: CASSFSGMPYNEQFF.

The rearrangement links TRBV27 to TRBJ1-4, with unresolved D. Per the germline V gene, CDR1 is MNHEY and CDR2 is SMNVEV (reference sequence). Trimming stripped 6 bases from V and 3 bases from J, with 14 bases between. This CDR3 region has 15 residues. The CDR3, as DNA: TGTGCCAGCAGCCCCTACCCATTTCCTAATGAAAAACTGTTTTTT. It encodes CASSPYPFPNEKLFF.

V gene TRBV7-9 combines with J gene TRBJ2-1, with D perhaps matching TRBD1 (6 bases). The CDR3 totals 15 residues. Germline lookup yields CDR1 SEHNR and CDR2 FQNEAQ (reference sequence). CDR3 amino acids: CSSSAGASSYNEQFF. CDR3 nucleotide sequence: TGTTCTAGCAGCGCAGGGGCAAGCTCCTACAATGAGCAGTTCTTC. Full variable domain (remainder filled in from reference TRBV7-9 and TRBJ2-1): DTGVSQNPRHKITKRGQNVTFRCDPISEHNRLYWYRQTLGQGPEFLTYFQNEAQLEKSRLLSDRFSAERPKGSFSTLEIQRTEQGDSAMYLCSSSAGASSYNEQFFGPGTRLTVL.

The CDR3 DNA follows: TGTGCCAGCAGACCCGGGGGGCTCGACTGGGGTACGCAGTATTTT. Translated, it gives CASRPGGLDWGTQYF. This chain uses TRBV7-6 with TRBJ2-3, with D possibly being TRBD2 (7 bases). The length of the CDR3 is 15 residues. The germline gives CDR1 SGHVS, CDR2 FNYEAQ. The germline V and J ends were trimmed by 6 bases and 8 bases, with 21 bases remaining between them.

J is TRBJ1-1 and V is TRBV12-2. TRBV12-2 is labeled a pseudogene. This CDR3 has 13 residues. The CDR3 sequence: CARPLLWNTEAFF. In DNA, the CDR3 is TGTGCAAGACCACTTTTATGGAACACTGAAGCTTTCTTT.

Only one count was recorded for this clone. CDR3 in amino acids: CASSLALAGGGEQYF. As DNA, the CDR3 is TGCGCCAGCAGCTTGGCCCTAGCGGGAGGTGGGGAGCAGTACTTC. This rearrangement joins TRBV5-1 to TRBJ2-7; 11 nucleotides align to TRBD2. V shed 0 bases and J 7 bases; nucleotides not matched to a gene: 6. Germline values: CDR1 SGHRS, CDR2 YFSETQ. The CDR3 loop spans 15 amino acids.

V is TRBV10-3 and J is TRBJ2-5; TRBD2 matches at 11 bases. V gave up 2 bases and J gave up 7 bases; unmatched junction bases: 6. CDR1 is ENHRY and CDR2 is SYGVKD in the germline V gene. There are 15 residues in the CDR3. The CDR3, as DNA: TGTGCCATCAGTGAGACTAGCGGGAGATTCGGGACCCAGTACTTC. This translates into CAISETSGRFGTQYF.

CDR3: CASSYGDRYEAFF. For the CDR3, the DNA is TGTGCCAGCAGTTACGGGGACAGATATGAAGCTTTCTTT. The V gene is TRBV6-5, the J gene TRBJ1-1; TRBD1 agrees at 7 bases. The CDR3 sequence is 13 residues long. Germline CDR1 reads MNHEY; CDR2 reads SVGAGI. V dropped 2 bases and J dropped 7; count of bases not matched to a gene: 4.

The chain links TRBV11-3 to TRBJ2-3; no clear D. Trimming removed 6 bases at V and 3 bases at J, with 10 bases between. Germline CDR1 is SGHNT and CDR2 is YENEEA. The CDR3 covers 13 residues. The CDR3 spells CASSIPRTDTQYF. Written as DNA, the CDR3 is TGTGCCAGCAGTATACCGAGGACAGATACGCAGTATTTT.

This rearrangement joins TRBV6-5 to TRBJ2-7, with unresolved D. V was trimmed by 2 bases and J by 12 bases, leaving 17 bases between them. From germline, CDR1 is MNHEY and CDR2 SVGAGI. The CDR3 runs to 13 residues. CDR3 residues: CASSYMYPRSLYF. In DNA, the CDR3 is TGTGCCAGCAGTTACATGTATCCGCGGTCTCTGTACTTC.